Each of the 20 T cell receptor beta chains below was sequenced from the same sample in a study of control samples from healthy donors and cancer patients. TCRdb keeps only in-frame clones here, not all; method: immunoSEQ multiplex PCR. The table records 40,000 to 50,000 clones, approximately 82% of them present only once. Sequenced material: blood. Receptors were obtained from a man aged 55 to 69 in good health.

The chain uses TRBV19 and TRBJ2-1; 8 nucleotides agree with TRBD1. The CDR3 is made up of 17 amino acids. From germline, CDR1 is LNHDA and CDR2 SQIVND (reference sequence). J was trimmed by 3 bases and V by 5 bases; bases with no gene match: 12. CDR3: CASSSPSSRGLYNEQFF. For the CDR3, the DNA is TGTGCCAGTAGTTCGCCCTCGTCCAGGGGGCTCTACAATGAGCAGTTCTTC.

The J gene is TRBJ1-2, the V gene TRBV5-5; D is unresolved. The CDR3 is made up of 16 amino acids. CDR1 SGHKS and CDR2 YYEKEE come from the germline V gene (reference sequence). V was cut by 2 bases and J by 0 bases, with 14 bases left in between. The CDR3 DNA reads as TGTGCCAGCAGCTTCCTCCGGACGGAACCTAACTATGGCTACACCTTC. This sequence encodes CASSFLRTEPNYGYTF.

This clone has a single count. The V gene is TRBV5-8, the J gene TRBJ2-2; D is uncertain. Trimming removed 5 bases at V and 2 bases at J, with 10 bases between. Germline CDR1 is SGHTS and CDR2 is YDEGEE. This CDR3 spans 14 amino acids. The CDR3 nucleotides read TGTGCCAGCAGTCTGGGGTTAAACACCGGGGAGCTGTTTTTT. It specifies CASSLGLNTGELFF.

This clone was observed a few times. The V gene is TRBV7-2, the J gene TRBJ1-2; a possible D gene is TRBD1 (6 bases). The V and J ends lost 5 bases and 1 base respectively, with 8 bases between them. Germline assignment: CDR1 SGHTA and CDR2 FQGNSA. CDR3 size: 13 residues. The CDR3 loop reads CASSPQGNYGYTF. CDR3 nucleotide sequence: TGTGCCAGCAGCCCACAGGGTAACTATGGCTACACCTTC. Together with reference TRBV7-2 and TRBJ1-2, the CDR3 gives the full variable domain: GAGVSQSPSNKVTEKGKDVELRCDPISGHTALYWYRQSLGQGLEFLIYFQGNSAPDKSGLPSDRFSAERTGGSVSTLTIQRTQQEDSAVYLCASSPQGNYGYTFGSGTRLTVV.

The chain uses TRBV18 and TRBJ1-3; 9 nucleotides match TRBD1. J gave up 4 bases and V 3 bases, and 7 bases lay outside the gene matches. The CDR3 sequence is 16 residues long. Germline V lookup: CDR1 KGHSH, CDR2 LQKENI. The CDR3 sequence: CASSPSTGQGGNTIYF. The CDR3 DNA reads TGTGCCAGCTCACCTTCCACGGGACAGGGAGGAAACACCATATATTTT.

The rearrangement joins TRBV30 to TRBJ1-5; D might be TRBD1 (6 bases). The CDR3 covers 15 residues. V dropped 1 base and J dropped 2 bases, with 12 bases sitting between them. Germline values: CDR1 GTSNPN, CDR2 SVGIG (reference sequence). CDR3 nucleotide sequence: TGTGCCTGGAGTGGCCGTAGGACAGGCAATCAGCCCCAGCATTTT. As protein: CAWSGRRTGNQPQHF.

The sample holds one count of this clone. The chain combines TRBV9 with TRBJ2-5; possibly TRBD1 for D (6 bases). The CDR3 sequence is 14 residues long. V dropped 0 bases and J dropped 3 bases, with 9 bases sitting between them. Germline V lookup: CDR1 SGDLS, CDR2 YYNGEE. CDR3 loop: CASSVGDTKETQYF. As DNA, the CDR3 is TGTGCCAGCAGCGTAGGGGACACTAAAGAGACCCAGTACTTC.

The chain links TRBV9 to TRBJ1-5; 11 positions match TRBD1. Germline values: CDR1 SGDLS, CDR2 YYNGEE. The CDR3 runs 15 residues. Germline trimming cut 3 bases from V and 6 bases from J; bases unmatched to any gene: 5. The CDR3 sequence is CASSGSGTGGQPQHF. The CDR3 nucleotides read TGTGCCAGCAGCGGATCCGGGACAGGGGGTCAGCCCCAGCATTTT. The full variable domain, completed using reference TRBV9 and TRBJ1-5, is DSGVTQTPKHLITATGQRVTLRCSPRSGDLSVYWYQQSLDQGLQFLIQYYNGEERAKGNILERFSAQQFPDLHSELNLSSLELGDSALYFCASSGSGTGGQPQHFGDGTRLSIL.

This clone was recorded a few times. The rearrangement links TRBV6-5 to TRBJ1-2; unclear D gene. CDR1 and CDR2 from the germline V gene are MNHEY and SVGAGI. This CDR3 region has 13 residues. V lost 0 bases to trimming and J lost 3 bases, with 5 bases between them. CDR3: CASSYSADYGYTF. For the CDR3, the DNA is TGTGCCAGCAGTTACTCAGCAGACTATGGCTACACCTTC.

The gene calls are TRBV13 and TRBJ2-1, with TRBD2 as a possible D gene (7 bases). CDR1 and CDR2 from the germline V gene are PRHDT and FYEKMQ (reference sequence). V dropped 5 bases and J dropped 0 bases, with 17 bases sitting between them. The CDR3 runs 17 residues. The CDR3, as DNA: TGTGCCAGCAGCCCAGAGAGGAGGGGGGGCTCCTACAATGAGCAGTTCTTC. Its translation: CASSPERRGGSYNEQFF. The whole variable domain, remainder taken from reference TRBV13 and TRBJ2-1, is AAGVIQSPRHLIKEKRETATLKCYPIPRHDTVYWYQQGPGQDPQFLISFYEKMQSDKGSIPDRFSAQQFSDYHSELNMSSLELGDSALYFCASSPERRGGSYNEQFFGPGTRLTVL.

This rearrangement joins TRBV4-1 to TRBJ1-1; D gene unclear. In germline, CDR1 is MGHRA, CDR2 YSYEKL. With 1 base removed from V and 5 bases from J, the gap between germline ends came to 8 bases. The CDR3 totals 13 residues. In DNA, the CDR3 is TGCGCCAGCAGCCAAGTGGTAGAAACTGAAGCTTTCTTT. This encodes CASSQVVETEAFF.

This clone came up a few times. The chain joins TRBV19 to TRBJ1-2; D is ambiguous. Trimming took 4 bases from V and 7 from J, leaving 13 bases between them. Per germline, CDR1 LNHDA and CDR2 SQIVND (reference sequence). The CDR3 has 13 residues. The DNA for the CDR3 is TGTGCCAGTAGTACCTATTCGGTCCGTGGCTACACCTTC. Protein: CASSTYSVRGYTF. Full variable domain (missing parts from reference TRBV19 and TRBJ1-2): DGGITQSPKYLFRKEGQNVTLSCEQNLNHDAMYWYRQDPGQGLRLIYYSQIVNDFQKGDIAEGYSVSREKKESFPLTVTSAQKNPTAFYLCASSTYSVRGYTFGSGTRLTVV.

The V call is TRBV28, the J call TRBJ1-1; TRBD1 matches at 8 bases. The CDR3 runs to 13 residues. Looked up from germline, CDR1 is MDHEN and CDR2 is SYDVKM. The trim removed 6 bases at V and 2 bases at J, leaving 2 bases unmatched. CDR3 sequence reads: CASRQGGNTEAFF. In DNA, the CDR3 is TGTGCCAGCAGACAGGGGGGAAACACTGAAGCTTTCTTT.

This clone occurred once. This chain joins TRBV27 and TRBJ1-2, with 9 nucleotides matching TRBD1. The CDR3 runs 16 residues. V shed 0 bases, J shed 8 bases, and the junction held 10 bases outside the gene matches. Germline V gene lookup returns CDR1 MNHEY and CDR2 SMNVEV (reference sequence). CDR3 DNA: TGTGCCAGCAGTTTATCCCCACAGGGGGCTGCTTTGGGCTACACCTTC. Its translation is CASSLSPQGAALGYTF.

The chain employs TRBV5-1 and TRBJ2-3, with a possible D match to TRBD2 (5 bases). The V and J ends lost 4 bases and 3 bases respectively, with 9 bases between them. This CDR3 comprises 13 residues. The germline CDR1 and CDR2 sequences are SGHRS and YFSETQ. CDR3: CASSRERTDTQYF. Written as DNA, the CDR3 is TGCGCCAGCAGCAGGGAGAGAACAGATACGCAGTATTTT.

V gene TRBV18 combines with J gene TRBJ1-1, with 11 bases identical to TRBD1. The CDR3 is made up of 15 amino acids. The trim removed 4 bases at V and 5 bases at J, leaving 6 bases unmatched. CDR1 is KGHSH and CDR2 is LQKENI in the germline V gene. The CDR3 DNA reads as TGTGCCAGCTCACTCTCGGGACAGGGGGGAACTGAAGCTTTCTTT. The encoded protein is CASSLSGQGGTEAFF.

The genes are TRBV9 and TRBJ2-5; 13 nucleotides line up with TRBD2. Unmatched junction bases numbered 7, after V lost 4 bases and J lost 4 bases. There are 16 residues in the CDR3. CDR1 and CDR2 (germline): SGDLS, YYNGEE. The CDR3: CASSPRTSGGSETQYF. In DNA, the CDR3 is TGTGCCAGCAGCCCACGGACTAGCGGGGGTTCAGAGACCCAGTACTTC.

V gene TRBV12-3 or TRBV12-4 combines with J gene TRBJ2-7; D might be TRBD1 or TRBD2, each matching 5 bases. There are 13 residues in the CDR3. Trimming shortened V by 5 bases and J by 0 bases, and 8 bases separated the two germline ends. The CDR3 loop is CASSRDASYEQYF. In DNA, the CDR3 is TGTGCCAGCAGTAGGGACGCCTCCTACGAGCAGTACTTC.

The rearrangement links TRBV4-3 to TRBJ1-2; tentative D call: TRBD1 (6 bases). The CDR3 loop spans 16 amino acids. V lost 0 bases and J lost 4, with 15 bases in between. The germline gives CDR1 LGHNA, CDR2 YSLEER. For the CDR3, the DNA is TGCGCCAGCAGCCAAGACGGGACAAGACTTCGCTATGGCTACACCTTC. Translating gives CASSQDGTRLRYGYTF.

As regards this clone: One end of the junction is discordant with germline, which a read error may explain. The V call is TRBV11-2, the J call TRBJ1-3; D remains unclear. The CDR3 runs 11 residues. In germline, CDR1 is SGHAT, CDR2 FQNNGV. The CDR3 DNA is TGTGCCAACAGCTTAGCCAGGCTGATATATTTT. Translation: CANSLARLIYF. Together with reference TRBV11-2 and TRBJ1-3, the CDR3 gives the full variable domain: EAGVAQSPRYKIIEKRQSVAFWCNPISGHATLYWYQQILGQGPKLLIQFQNNGVVDDSQLPKDRFSAERLKGVDSTLKIQPAKLEDSAVYLCANSLARLIYFGEGSWLTVV.